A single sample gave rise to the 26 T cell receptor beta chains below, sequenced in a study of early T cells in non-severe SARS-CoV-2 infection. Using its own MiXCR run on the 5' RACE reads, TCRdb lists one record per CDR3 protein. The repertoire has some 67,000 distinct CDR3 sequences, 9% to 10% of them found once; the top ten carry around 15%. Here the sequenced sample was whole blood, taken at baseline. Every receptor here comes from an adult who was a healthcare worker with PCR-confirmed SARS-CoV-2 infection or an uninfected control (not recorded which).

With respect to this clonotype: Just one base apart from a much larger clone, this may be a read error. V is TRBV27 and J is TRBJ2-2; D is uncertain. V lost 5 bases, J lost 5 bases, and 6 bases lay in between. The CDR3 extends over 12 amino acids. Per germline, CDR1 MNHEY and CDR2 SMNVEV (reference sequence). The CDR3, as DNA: TGTGCCAGCAGTAACCTTACCGGGGAGCTGTTTTTT. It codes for CASSNLTGELFF.

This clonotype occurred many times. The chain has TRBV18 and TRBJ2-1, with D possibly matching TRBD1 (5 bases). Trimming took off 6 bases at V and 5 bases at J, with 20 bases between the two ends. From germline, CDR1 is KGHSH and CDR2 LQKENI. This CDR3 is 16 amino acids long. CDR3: CASSPPQDTLNNEQFF. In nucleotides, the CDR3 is TGTGCCAGCTCTCCCCCTCAGGACACCCTCAACAATGAGCAGTTCTTC.

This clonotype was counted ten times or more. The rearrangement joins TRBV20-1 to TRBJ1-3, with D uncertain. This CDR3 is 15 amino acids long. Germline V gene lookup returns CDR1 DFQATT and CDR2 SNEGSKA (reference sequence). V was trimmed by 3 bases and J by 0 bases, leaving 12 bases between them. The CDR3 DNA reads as TGCAGTGCTAGTACTACAGCTGCCTCTGGAAACACCATATATTTT. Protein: CSASTTAASGNTIYF.

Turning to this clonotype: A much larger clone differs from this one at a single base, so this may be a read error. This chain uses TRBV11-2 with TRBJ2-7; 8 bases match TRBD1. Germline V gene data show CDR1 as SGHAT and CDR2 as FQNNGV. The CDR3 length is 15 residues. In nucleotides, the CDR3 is TGTACCAGCAGCTTGTCATCCGGGACAGGCTACGAGCAGTACTTC. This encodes CTSSLSSGTGYEQYF. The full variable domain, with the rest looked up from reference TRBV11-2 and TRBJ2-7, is EAGVAQSPRYKIIEKRQSVAFWCNPISGHATLYWYQQILGQGPKLLIQFQNNGVVDDSQLPKDRFSAERLKGVDSTLKIQPAKLEDSAVYLCTSSLSSGTGYEQYFGPGTRLTVT.

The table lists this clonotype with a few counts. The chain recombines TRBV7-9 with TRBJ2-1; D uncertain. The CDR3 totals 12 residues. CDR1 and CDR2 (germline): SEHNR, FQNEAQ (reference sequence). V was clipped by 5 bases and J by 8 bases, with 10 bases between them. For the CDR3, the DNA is TGTGCCAGCAGCCCCCTGGTAGATGAGCAGTTCTTC. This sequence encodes CASSPLVDEQFF.

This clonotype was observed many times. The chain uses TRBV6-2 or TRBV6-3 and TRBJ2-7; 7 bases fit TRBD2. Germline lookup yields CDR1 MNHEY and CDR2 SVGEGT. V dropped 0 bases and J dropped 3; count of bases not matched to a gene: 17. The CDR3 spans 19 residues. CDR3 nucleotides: TGTGCCAGCAGTTACTCAGCCAGCCTTTCTAGCGGATACAACTACGAGCAGTACTTC. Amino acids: CASSYSASLSSGYNYEQYF.

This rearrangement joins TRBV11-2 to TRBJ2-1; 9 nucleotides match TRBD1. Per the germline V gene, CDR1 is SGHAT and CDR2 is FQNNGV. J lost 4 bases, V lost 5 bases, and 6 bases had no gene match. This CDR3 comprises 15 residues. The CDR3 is CASSLSDRGYNEQFF. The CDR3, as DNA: TGTGCCAGCAGCCTTTCGGACAGGGGTTACAATGAGCAGTTCTTC.

For the CDR3, the DNA is TGTGCCAGCAGCTATAGGGGGGACGGTGAGCAGTTCTTC. Its translation is CASSYRGDGEQFF. The chain uses TRBV6-2 or TRBV6-3 and TRBJ2-1; D may correspond to TRBD1 or TRBD2 (6 bases each). This CDR3 is 13 amino acids long. V was shortened by 6 bases and J by 9 bases, with 15 bases between the two germline ends. Germline lookup yields CDR1 MNHEY and CDR2 SVGEGT.

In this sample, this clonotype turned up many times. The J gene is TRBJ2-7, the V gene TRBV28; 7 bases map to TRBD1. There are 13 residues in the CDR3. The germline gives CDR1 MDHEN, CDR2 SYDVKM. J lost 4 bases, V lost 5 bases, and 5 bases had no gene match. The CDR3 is CASSRTGSYEQYF. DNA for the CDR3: TGTGCCAGCAGTCGGACAGGATCTTACGAGCAGTACTTC.

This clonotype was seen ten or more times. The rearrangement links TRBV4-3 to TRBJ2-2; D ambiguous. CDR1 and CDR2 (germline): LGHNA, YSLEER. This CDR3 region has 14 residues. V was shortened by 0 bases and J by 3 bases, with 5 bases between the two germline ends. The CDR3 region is CASSQERHTGELFF. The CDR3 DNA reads TGCGCCAGCAGCCAAGAGAGGCACACCGGGGAGCTGTTTTTT.

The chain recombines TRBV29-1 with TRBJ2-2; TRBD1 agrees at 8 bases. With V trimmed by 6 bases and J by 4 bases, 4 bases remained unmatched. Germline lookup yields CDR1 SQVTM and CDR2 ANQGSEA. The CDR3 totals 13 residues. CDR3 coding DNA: TGCAGCGTAACCGGACAGGGCACCGGGGAGCTGTTTTTT. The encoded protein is CSVTGQGTGELFF.

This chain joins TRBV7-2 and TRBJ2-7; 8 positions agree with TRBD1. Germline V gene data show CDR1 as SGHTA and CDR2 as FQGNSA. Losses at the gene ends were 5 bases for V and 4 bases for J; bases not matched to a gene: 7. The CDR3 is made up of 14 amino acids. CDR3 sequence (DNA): TGTGCCAGCAGCCCCCCGGACAGGGCTTACGAGCAGTACTTC. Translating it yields CASSPPDRAYEQYF.

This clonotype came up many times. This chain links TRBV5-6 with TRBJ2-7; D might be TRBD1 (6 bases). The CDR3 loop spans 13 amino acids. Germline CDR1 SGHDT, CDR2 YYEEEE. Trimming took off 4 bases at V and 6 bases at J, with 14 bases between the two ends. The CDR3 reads CASSRDTGTEQYF. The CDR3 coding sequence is TGTGCCAGCAGCCGCGATACAGGGACCGAGCAGTACTTC.

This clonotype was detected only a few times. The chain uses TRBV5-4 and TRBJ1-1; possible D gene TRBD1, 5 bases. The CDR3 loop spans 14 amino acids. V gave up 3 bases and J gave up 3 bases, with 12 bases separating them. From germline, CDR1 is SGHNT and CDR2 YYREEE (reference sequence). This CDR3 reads CASSSRDSHTEAFF. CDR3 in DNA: TGTGCCAGCAGCTCCCGGGACTCTCACACTGAAGCTTTCTTT.

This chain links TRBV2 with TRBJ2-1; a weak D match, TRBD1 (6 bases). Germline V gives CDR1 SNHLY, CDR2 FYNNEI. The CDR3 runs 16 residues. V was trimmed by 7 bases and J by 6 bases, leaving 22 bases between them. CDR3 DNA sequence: TGTGCCAGCATTAATTCCTACAGGGTTGTTACCAATGAGCAGTTCTTC. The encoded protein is CASINSYRVVTNEQFF. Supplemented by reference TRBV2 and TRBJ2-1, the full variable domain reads EPEVTQTPSHQVTQMGQEVILRCVPISNHLYFYWYRQILGQKVEFLVSFYNNEISEKSEIFDDQFSVERPDGSNFTLKIRSTKLEDSAMYFCASINSYRVVTNEQFFGPGTRLTVL.

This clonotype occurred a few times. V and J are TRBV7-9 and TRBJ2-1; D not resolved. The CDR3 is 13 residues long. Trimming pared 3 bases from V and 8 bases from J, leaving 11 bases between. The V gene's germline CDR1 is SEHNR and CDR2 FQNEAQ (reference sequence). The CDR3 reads CASSFGGGDEQFF. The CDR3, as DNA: TGTGCCAGCAGCTTTGGCGGCGGCGATGAGCAGTTCTTC.

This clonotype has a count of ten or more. As DNA, the CDR3 is TGTGCCAGTAGTATTTTCCCGCCCGGGGGGCGCGGGAACAATCAGCCCCAGCATTTT. Its protein is CASSIFPPGGRGNNQPQHF. The gene calls are TRBV19 and TRBJ1-5, with TRBD1 as a possible D gene (6 bases). Germline V gene sequence: CDR1 LNHDA, CDR2 SQIVND (reference sequence). The CDR3 is made up of 19 amino acids. V lost 3 bases and J lost 3, with 24 bases in between. The full variable domain, completed using reference TRBV19 and TRBJ1-5, is DGGITQSPKYLFRKEGQNVTLSCEQNLNHDAMYWYRQDPGQGLRLIYYSQIVNDFQKGDIAEGYSVSREKKESFPLTVTSAQKNPTAFYLCASSIFPPGGRGNNQPQHFGDGTRLSIL.

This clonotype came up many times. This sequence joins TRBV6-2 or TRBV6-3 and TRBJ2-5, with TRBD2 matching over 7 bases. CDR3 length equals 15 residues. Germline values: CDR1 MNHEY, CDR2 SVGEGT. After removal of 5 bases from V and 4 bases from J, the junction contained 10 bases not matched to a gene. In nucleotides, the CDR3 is TGTGCCAGCAGTCGACTAGCACCCATTCCAGAGACCCAGTACTTC. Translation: CASSRLAPIPETQYF.

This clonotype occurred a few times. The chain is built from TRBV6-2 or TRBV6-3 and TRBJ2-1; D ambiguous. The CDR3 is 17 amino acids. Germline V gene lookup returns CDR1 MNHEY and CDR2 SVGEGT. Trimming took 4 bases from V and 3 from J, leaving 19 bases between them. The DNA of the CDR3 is TGTGCCAGCAGTTCCCGATTATCGGCATCGGACTACAATGAGCAGTTCTTC. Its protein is CASSSRLSASDYNEQFF.

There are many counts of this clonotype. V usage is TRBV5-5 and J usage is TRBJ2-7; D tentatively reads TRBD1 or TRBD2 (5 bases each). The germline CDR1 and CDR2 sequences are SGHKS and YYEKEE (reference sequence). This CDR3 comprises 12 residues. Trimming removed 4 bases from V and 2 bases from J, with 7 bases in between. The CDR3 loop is CASSGGPYEQYF. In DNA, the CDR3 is TGTGCCAGCAGCGGGGGTCCCTACGAGCAGTACTTC. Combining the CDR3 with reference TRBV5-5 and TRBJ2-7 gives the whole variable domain DAGVTQSPTHLIKTRGQQVTLRCSPISGHKSVSWYQQVLGQGPQFIFQYYEKEERGRGNFPDRFSARQFPNYSSELNVNALLLGDSALYLCASSGGPYEQYFGPGTRLTVT.

DNA for the CDR3: TGCAGCGTTGAAGGCCCCCAGGGACCAGATACGCAGTATTTT. This sequence encodes CSVEGPQGPDTQYF. The chain couples TRBV29-1 to TRBJ2-3, with D possibly called TRBD1 or TRBD2 (5 bases each). The V gene lost 1 base and the J gene lost 4 bases, with 12 bases spanning the gap. CDR1 is SQVTM, CDR2 ANQGSEA, per germline. CDR3 length: 14 amino acids.

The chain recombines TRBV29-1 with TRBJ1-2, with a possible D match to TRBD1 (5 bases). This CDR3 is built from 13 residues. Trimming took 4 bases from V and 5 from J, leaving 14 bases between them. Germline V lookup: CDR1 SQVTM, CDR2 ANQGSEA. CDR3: CSVAWERGYGYTF. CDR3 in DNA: TGCAGCGTTGCCTGGGAGAGGGGTTATGGCTACACCTTC.

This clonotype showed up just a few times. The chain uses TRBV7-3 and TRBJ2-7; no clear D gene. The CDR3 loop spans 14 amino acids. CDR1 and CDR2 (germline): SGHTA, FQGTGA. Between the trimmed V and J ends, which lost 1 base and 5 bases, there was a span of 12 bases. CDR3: CASSLNLDSHEQYF. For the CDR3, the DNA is TGTGCCAGCAGCTTAAATCTGGATTCCCACGAGCAGTACTTC.

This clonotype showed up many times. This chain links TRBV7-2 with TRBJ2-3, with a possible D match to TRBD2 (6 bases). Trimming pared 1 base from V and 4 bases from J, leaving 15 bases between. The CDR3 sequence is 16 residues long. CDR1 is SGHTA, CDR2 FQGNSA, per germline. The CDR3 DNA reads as TGTGCCAGCAGCTTAGATGGACTGGGGGGTGCAGATACGCAGTATTTT. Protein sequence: CASSLDGLGGADTQYF.

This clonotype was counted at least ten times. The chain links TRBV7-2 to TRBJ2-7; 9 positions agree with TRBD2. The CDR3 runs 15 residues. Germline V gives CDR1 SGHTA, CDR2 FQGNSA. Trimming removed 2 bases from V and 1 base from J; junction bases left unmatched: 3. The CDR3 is CASSLSAGGSYEQYF. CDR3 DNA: TGTGCCAGCAGCTTATCGGCGGGAGGGTCCTACGAGCAGTACTTC.

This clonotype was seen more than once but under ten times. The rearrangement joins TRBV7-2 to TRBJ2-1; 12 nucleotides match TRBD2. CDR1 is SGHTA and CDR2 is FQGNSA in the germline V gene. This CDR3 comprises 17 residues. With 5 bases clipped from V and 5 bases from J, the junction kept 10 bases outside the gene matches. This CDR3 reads CASSPRGTSGWDNEQFF. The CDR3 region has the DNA TGTGCCAGCAGCCCAAGAGGGACTAGCGGGTGGGACAATGAGCAGTTCTTC.